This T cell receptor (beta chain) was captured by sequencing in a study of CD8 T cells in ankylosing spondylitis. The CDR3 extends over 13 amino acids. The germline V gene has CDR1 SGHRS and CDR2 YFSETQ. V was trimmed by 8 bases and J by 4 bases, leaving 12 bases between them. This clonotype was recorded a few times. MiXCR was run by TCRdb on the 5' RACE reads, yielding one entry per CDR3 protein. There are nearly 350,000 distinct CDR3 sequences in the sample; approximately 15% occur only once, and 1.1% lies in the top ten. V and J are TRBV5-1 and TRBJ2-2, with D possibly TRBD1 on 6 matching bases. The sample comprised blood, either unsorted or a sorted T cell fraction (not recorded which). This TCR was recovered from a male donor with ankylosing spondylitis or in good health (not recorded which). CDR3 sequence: CASRTVTTGELFF. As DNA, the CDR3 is TGCGCCAGTAGGACAGTCACCACCGGGGAGCTGTTTTTT.